The clone carrying this TCR beta chain was recorded many times. No antigen is known for it. This entry belongs to a study of T-cell reconstitution after alpha-beta-depleted transplantation in children. The CDR3 spans 17 residues. V lost 2 bases to trimming and J lost 3 bases, with 14 bases between them. The germline V gene encodes CDR1 ENHRY and CDR2 SYGVKD. Points from the study as a whole: Reportedly, alpha-beta T cells present about two months post-transplant originated from several hundred expanded clones of graft origin.

TCRbeta library construction was performed incorporating unique molecular identifiers. TCRdb fed the PCR reads into MiXCR, producing one record per CDR3 protein. The data show around 450,000 distinct CDR3 sequences, 10% seen once. Source: PBMCs, taken before TCRalphabeta/CD19-depleted stem cell transplant. This sequence originates from a child under 10 years old with inherited bone marrow failure, due to receive a stem cell transplant. The J gene is TRBJ1-6, the V gene TRBV10-3; D is possibly TRBD1 (6 bases). DNA for the CDR3: TGTGCCATCAGTGAGACCCTCGACAGGAACTATAATTCACCCCTCCACTTT. Its translation is CAISETLDRNYNSPLHF.